Below, one T cell receptor (beta chain) is given with its context. As yet, its antigen is unknown. The method was immunoSEQ multiplex PCR; TCRdb's version includes in-frame clones alone and lacks a portion of them. The table includes 300,000 or so clones, approximately 88% detected once. This sample is part of a study of cytomegalovirus exposure and HLA in healthy donors. Trimming removed 3 bases from V and 0 bases from J, with 8 bases in between. This CDR3 has 13 residues. The V gene's germline CDR1 is SQVTM and CDR2 ANQGSEA. Study results and caveats: Accounts indicate the classifier identified cytomegalovirus status with strong specificity and sensitivity.

The chain couples TRBV29-1 to TRBJ1-2; TRBD1 might be the D (5 bases). This TCR came from a young man in good health and CMV-seronegative. Sequenced material: PBMCs. The CDR3 sequence is CSVDDSANYGYTF. The CDR3 DNA follows: TGCAGCGTTGATGACAGCGCTAACTATGGCTACACCTTC.